This is a list of T cell receptor beta chains from one sample in a study of T cell repertoires in cytomegalovirus infection. Antigen specificity for these receptors is unknown. TCRdb independently ran MiXCR on the reads; one entry per CDR3 protein. The sample holds about 890,000 distinct CDR3 sequences, less than 35% seen once. This specimen consisted of cultured CD8+ T cells from PBMCs, obtained from culture after CMV antigen stimulation. The receptors were sampled from a human donor in good health (CMV status not recorded). Some clones in this sample may be carry-over from other donors' samples. Both conserved end residues are part of each CDR3. D genes are given only for firm matches. A row's size may be missing; if present it is once, few, many or a size class.

J gene | D gene | clone size | V gene | CDR3 DNA | CDR3 protein
TRBJ2-1 | TRBD1 | few | TRBV7-9 | TGTGCCAGCAGCCCCGGACAGGGACGACGCAATGAGCAGTTCTTC | CASSPGQGRRNEQFF
TRBJ1-1 | TRBD1 | - | TRBV4-3 | TGCGCCAGCAGCCAAGCCGGGACAGGGGATACTGAAGCTTTCTTT | CASSQAGTGDTEAFF
TRBJ2-3 | TRBD1 | - | TRBV2 | TGTGCCAGCAGCTGGACAGGGATGGAAGATACGCAGTATTTT | CASSWTGMEDTQYF
TRBJ1-1 | - | many | TRBV4-3 | TGCGCCAGCAGCCAAGGGGTGGGGAACACTGAAGCTTTCTTT | CASSQGVGNTEAFF
TRBJ1-1 | TRBD1 | many | TRBV12-3/TRBV12-4 | TGTGCCAGCAGTTTACTATTTCAGTCAGGGGGCGAGGAAGGGAACACTGAAGCTTTCTTT | CASSLLFQSGGEEGNTEAFF
TRBJ2-2 | - | - | TRBV27 | TGTGCCAGCAGTCCTGCCTACAGGGTTGACGGGGAGCTGTTTTTT | CASSPAYRVDGELFF
TRBJ1-2 | - | few | TRBV7-3 | TGTGCCAGCAGCTTAACCGGGGGGGCATCTAACTATGGCTACACCTTC | CASSLTGGASNYGYTF
TRBJ1-1 | - | many | TRBV7-2 | TGTGCCAGCAGCGAGGACAGTTCCTCCACTGAAGCTTTCTTT | CASSEDSSSTEAFF
TRBJ2-1 | TRBD1 | - | TRBV20-1 | TGCAGTGCTAGCCCAGGGGGAGCAGTATACAACAATGAGCAGTTCTTC | CSASPGGAVYNNEQFF
TRBJ2-1 | TRBD1 | - | TRBV18 | TGTGCCAGCTCACCAAGGACAGGGTATGAGCAGTTCTTC | CASSPRTGYEQFF
TRBJ1-2 | TRBD1 | many | TRBV7-9 | TGTGCCAGCAGCCCGACAGGGGAATTCTATGGCTACACCTTC | CASSPTGEFYGYTF
TRBJ1-1 | - | few | TRBV7-6 | TGTGCCAGCAGCCTCTCTCACAGGGAACACACTGAAGCTTTCTTT | CASSLSHREHTEAFF
TRBJ2-7 | - | - | TRBV20-1 | TGCAGTGCTAGAGGGAGAGCGGCCTACGAGCAGTACTTC | CSARGRAAYEQYF
TRBJ2-3 | - | - | TRBV9 | TGTGCCAGCAGCGTACCCTTGACAGCATACACAGATACGCAGTATTTT | CASSVPLTAYTDTQYF
TRBJ2-5 | TRBD2 | many | TRBV7-8 | TGTGCCAGCAGCCCCCAGCTAGCGGGGGGGCTCCAAGAGACCCAGTACTTC | CASSPQLAGGLQETQYF
TRBJ2-3 | - | - | TRBV7-9 | TGTGCCAGCAGCCACGGGGGTTCAAAGTATTTT | CASSHGGSKYF
TRBJ2-1 | TRBD2 | few | TRBV6-1 | TGTGCCAGCAGCCGGACTAGCGGGGGCTATGAGCAGTTCTTC | CASSRTSGGYEQFF
TRBJ1-1 | - | - | TRBV14 | TGTGCCAGCAGCCAAGCCTTGGGGGAAGGGCCATCCGAAGCTTTCTTT | CASSQALGEGPSEAFF
TRBJ1-1 | - | - | TRBV4-1 | TGCGCCAGCAGCCACGGGTACGGGAACACTGAAGCTTTCTTT | CASSHGYGNTEAFF
TRBJ1-5 | - | many | TRBV19 | TGTGCCAGTAGTATAGCAGGCAGCCCAAGCAATCAGCCCCAGCATTTT | CASSIAGSPSNQPQHF
TRBJ1-1 | - | - | TRBV7-9 | TGTGCCAGCAGCTTTTTATTCGGTGAAGCTTTCTTT | CASSFLFGEAFF
TRBJ1-6 | - | few | TRBV27 | TGTGCCACCTCGGGGACACTCCCTAGTTCACCCCTCCACTTT | CATSGTLPSSPLHF
TRBJ2-1 | - | many | TRBV7-2 | TGTGCCAGCAGCTTAGATAGTGAGCAGTTCTTC | CASSLDSEQFF
TRBJ1-1 | - | - | TRBV27 | TGTGCCAGCAGGTTGGGCAGCCCCAGCACTGAAGCTTTCTTT | CASRLGSPSTEAFF
TRBJ1-2 | TRBD1 | - | TRBV27 | TGTGCCAGCAGTTTAAGGGGGACAGGGACTGCCGATAACTATGGCTACACCTTC | CASSLRGTGTADNYGYTF
TRBJ2-3 | TRBD2 | - | TRBV27 | TGTGCCAGCAGGGGGACTAGCGGGGGGTCTATTACAGATACGCAGTATTTT | CASRGTSGGSITDTQYF
TRBJ1-1 | - | - | TRBV19 | TGTGCCAGTAGTCGGGACCTAACTGAAGCTTTCTTT | CASSRDLTEAFF
TRBJ2-1 | - | - | TRBV4-1 | TGCGCCAGCAGCAACCCAGAGCTCTCCTCCTACAATGAGCAGTTCTTC | CASSNPELSSYNEQFF
TRBJ2-4 | - | - | TRBV6-5 | TGTGCCAGCAGTTACTTTCCAGGGGTGGACAAAAACATTCAGTACTTC | CASSYFPGVDKNIQYF